These 2 T cell receptor beta chains share one sample of origin, sequenced in a study of T cells in Graves' hyperthyroidism and ophthalmopathy. There were TCR beta CDR3 regions amplified from RNA transcripts. The TCR CDR3 was amplified in a first-round RT-PCR using the HTBI primer set. MiXCR, applied by TCRdb to the multiplex PCR reads, yields one record per CDR3 protein. The data contain some 250,000 distinct CDR3 sequences, 14% to 15% of them singletons. The sample consisted of blood. These receptors were obtained from a woman aged 40 to 50 with Graves' hyperthyroidism that later progressed to Graves' ophthalmopathy.

This clonotype was counted ten times or more. This chain connects TRBV9 to TRBJ2-1; weak D call: TRBD2 (6 bases). There are 13 residues in the CDR3. Germline CDR1 reads SGDLS; CDR2 reads YYNGEE. Trimming took off 2 bases at V and 9 bases at J, with 12 bases between the two ends. CDR3 DNA: TGTGCCAGCAGCGTTCGGGACTTTCGTGAGCAGTTCTTC. Its translation: CASSVRDFREQFF.

Concerning this clonotype itself: A much larger clone differs by one base, so this may be a read error. This chain links TRBV24-1 with TRBJ1-1; D may be TRBD1 (5 bases). The length of the CDR3 is 13 residues. Between the trimmed V and J ends, which lost 9 bases and 3 bases, there was a span of 13 bases. Germline V CDR1 and CDR2: KGHDR, SFDVKD. The CDR3 protein is CATGRGGHTEAFF. The CDR3 DNA reads as TGTGCCACCGGAAGGGGTGGGCACACTGAAGCTTTCTTT.